Following are 19 T cell receptor beta chains from one sample sequenced in a study of T cells expressing NK-cell markers. From its re-call of the 5' RACE reads, TCRdb lists each CDR3 protein once, without DNA. The sample has 400,000 to 450,000 distinct CDR3 sequences. The material sequenced was blood T cells: a sorted CD56 or NKG2C T cell subset, CD4+ or CD8+ T cells, or bulk PBMC T cells (not recorded which). Every receptor here comes from a woman aged 18 to 75 in good health.

The chain recombines TRBV5-4 with TRBJ1-1; lacking DNA, the TRBD1 call made by TCRdb goes unchecked. This CDR3 has 13 amino acids. The V gene's germline CDR1 is SGHNT and CDR2 YYREEE (reference sequence). This CDR3 is CASRETPNTEAFF.

The genes are TRBV29-1 and TRBJ2-1. Per the germline V gene, CDR1 is SQVTM and CDR2 is ANQGSEA. The CDR3 contains 17 residues. The chain's CDR3 is CSVDTIEYGGSYNEQFF.

The chain uses TRBV5-6 and TRBJ1-2. The CDR3 covers 11 residues. Germline loops: CDR1 SGHDT, CDR2 YYEEEE. The CDR3 region is CASSLQSFYTF.

The chain uses TRBV27 and TRBJ2-1; the D gene TCRdb calls, TRBD2, cannot be checked with no DNA. The germline gives CDR1 MNHEY, CDR2 SMNVEV (reference sequence). The CDR3 runs to 15 residues. The CDR3 loop is CASSLVPSGVNEQFF.

This CDR3 is CASSLGGGNEQYF. The chain combines TRBV7-2 with TRBJ2-7; TCRdb calls TRBD2, which cannot be checked without DNA. The CDR3 runs to 13 residues. The V gene's germline CDR1 is SGHTA and CDR2 FQGNSA. The full variable domain, its missing parts supplied by reference TRBV7-2 and TRBJ2-7, is GAGVSQSPSNKVTEKGKDVELRCDPISGHTALYWYRQSLGQGLEFLIYFQGNSAPDKSGLPSDRFSAERTGGSVSTLTIQRTQQEDSAVYLCASSLGGGNEQYFGPGTRLTVT.

The V gene is TRBV20-1, the J gene TRBJ2-1; TCRdb outputs TRBD1, but without DNA this stays unchecked. Germline assignment: CDR1 DFQATT and CDR2 SNEGSKA (reference sequence). This CDR3 comprises 11 residues. The CDR3 sequence is CSAPRGDEQFF.

The chain couples TRBV5-1 to TRBJ2-1; TCRdb calls TRBD1, which cannot be checked without DNA. The CDR3 spans 15 residues. From germline, CDR1 is SGHRS and CDR2 YFSETQ. CDR3 protein: CASSYGTTGSDEQFF. Full variable domain (rest looked up from reference TRBV5-1 and TRBJ2-1): KAGVTQTPRYLIKTRGQQVTLSCSPISGHRSVSWYQQTPGQGLQFLFEYFSETQRNKGNFPGRFSGRQFSNSRSEMNVSTLELGDSALYLCASSYGTTGSDEQFFGPGTRLTVL.

The genes are TRBV7-2 and TRBJ1-3; TCRdb lists TRBD1, though no DNA is available to test this call. Per the germline V gene, CDR1 is SGHTA and CDR2 is FQGNSA. CDR3 size: 14 residues. The CDR3: CASSRQGSKNTIYF.

The chain combines TRBV7-2 with TRBJ2-1; TCRdb reports TRBD2, a call that lacks DNA to check it against. CDR3 length: 15 residues. Germline V gene sequence: CDR1 SGHTA, CDR2 FQGNSA. This CDR3 is CASSLVPSGEVEQFF.

This chain joins TRBV25-1 and TRBJ2-1; absent DNA, TCRdb's TRBD1 call cannot be checked. The CDR3 loop spans 16 amino acids. Germline CDR1 MGHDK, CDR2 SYGVNS. The chain's CDR3 is CASSEVRGRGYNEQFF.

V gene TRBV4-1 combines with J gene TRBJ1-5; TCRdb's D call, TRBD1, is unchecked because there is no DNA. The CDR3 loop spans 14 amino acids. Germline-derived CDR1 and CDR2 are MGHRA and YSYEKL. The CDR3 is CASSQEGQGPPQHF.

The chain recombines TRBV6-2 or TRBV6-3 with TRBJ2-5. Germline CDR1 reads MNHEY; CDR2 reads SVGEGT. The length of the CDR3 is 14 residues. CDR3 in amino acids: CASSYLTTTETQYF.

The genes are TRBV11-1 and TRBJ2-7; TCRdb gives TRBD2 as the D gene, but with no DNA this cannot be confirmed. This CDR3 spans 14 amino acids. Germline V gene data show CDR1 as SGHAT and CDR2 as FQDESV (reference sequence). CDR3 residues: CASSPRLAAYEQYF.

The V call is TRBV12-3 or TRBV12-4, the J call TRBJ2-7. CDR3 length: 15 amino acids. The CDR3 sequence: CASSLMAGGSYEQYF.

This chain uses TRBV28 with TRBJ2-7. This CDR3 is built from 12 residues. The germline gives CDR1 MDHEN, CDR2 SYDVKM. CDR3 protein: CASSLFSYEQYF.

The CDR3 is CASSSRTGNGYTF. The V and J genes are TRBV12-3 or TRBV12-4 and TRBJ1-2; TCRdb's D gene call, TRBD1, goes unchecked for lack of DNA. This CDR3 region has 13 residues.

CDR3 in amino acids: CASYTSLHLYDNEQFF. V is TRBV27 and J is TRBJ2-1; the TRBD2 assignment by TCRdb is unverifiable without DNA. The CDR3 length is 16 residues. Germline loops: CDR1 MNHEY, CDR2 SMNVEV (reference sequence).

The chain carries TRBV7-8 and TRBJ2-7; TCRdb gives TRBD2 as the D gene, but with no DNA this cannot be confirmed. Germline CDR1 reads SGHVS; CDR2 reads FQNEAQ. The CDR3 covers 16 residues. The CDR3 reads CASSSPGQASSYEQYF.

This CDR3 is CASSQLAGLSYNEQFF. The V and J genes are TRBV4-3 and TRBJ2-1; the TRBD2 assignment by TCRdb is unverifiable without DNA. Germline CDR1 and CDR2: LGHNA and YSLEER. This CDR3 spans 16 amino acids.